Below are 3 T cell receptor beta chains sequenced from a single sample in a study of blood T cell repertoires in COVID-19. Sequencing was performed with immunoSEQ multiplex PCR; in TCRdb, only in-frame clones are kept and a portion is missing. Of over 250,000 clones in the sample, roughly 80% were seen once. The sequenced sample consisted of peripheral blood. The origin of the receptors is a human donor with COVID-19, enrolled during active disease. The donor label of this sample is uncertain.

This clone was found a few times. V usage is TRBV19 and J usage is TRBJ2-3, with no clear D. Germline V gene sequence: CDR1 LNHDA, CDR2 SQIVND (reference sequence). There are 15 residues in the CDR3. The ends were cut back, 4 bases at V and 2 bases at J, with 13 bases in the middle. As DNA, the CDR3 is TGTGCCAGTAGTACAGGAAGTCACTTCACAGATACGCAGTATTTT. This sequence encodes CASSTGSHFTDTQYF.

This clone occurred a few times. The J gene is TRBJ2-1, the V gene TRBV4-1; TRBD2 might be the D (5 bases). V dropped 8 bases and J dropped 9 bases, with 20 bases sitting between them. Germline V lookup: CDR1 MGHRA, CDR2 YSYEKL. This CDR3 is 14 amino acids long. In DNA form, the CDR3 reads TGCGCCAGCTCCTTAGGGCTGTGGAGGAGTGAGCAGTTCTTC. Encoded protein: CASSLGLWRSEQFF.

This clone has more than one count but fewer than ten. V gene TRBV7-3 combines with J gene TRBJ1-2, with 9 bases matching TRBD1. The CDR3 runs 15 residues. Trimming cost V 4 bases and J 7 bases; bases outside gene matches: 10. Germline-derived CDR1 and CDR2 are SGHTA and FQGTGA. The CDR3: CASSSGTGIGTGYTF. The DNA of the CDR3 is TGTGCCAGCAGCTCCGGGACAGGGATTGGAACTGGCTACACCTTC.